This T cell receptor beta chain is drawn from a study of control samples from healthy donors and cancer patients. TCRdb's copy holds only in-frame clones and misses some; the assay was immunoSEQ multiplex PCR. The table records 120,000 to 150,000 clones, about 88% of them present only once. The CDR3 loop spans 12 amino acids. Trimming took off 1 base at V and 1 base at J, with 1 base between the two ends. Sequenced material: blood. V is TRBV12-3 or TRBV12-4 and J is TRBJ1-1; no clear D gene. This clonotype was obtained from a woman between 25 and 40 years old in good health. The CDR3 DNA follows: TGTGCCAGCAGTTTAGAGAACACTGAAGCTTTCTTT. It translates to CASSLENTEAFF.